The sequence of this T cell receptor (beta chain) was determined in a study of blood T cell repertoires in COVID-19. Study at large: PBMCs, B-cell-depleted T cells, or T cells provided the cDNA or gDNA that made up the material.

The V end was cut by 4 bases, the J end by 8 bases, with 15 bases between. The CDR3 spans 14 residues. In germline, CDR1 is LGHNA, CDR2 YSLEER. In the original processing: Estimation of nucleated cell counts was performed using reference gene primer amplification. The assay was immunoSEQ multiplex PCR, and TCRdb's table has in-frame clones only and misses some. D and trimming come from the DNA, and the V and J calls and clone size come from that table. This table has 70,000 to 100,000 clones, roughly 76% appearing once. The chain employs TRBV4-3 and TRBJ2-1, with D maybe TRBD2 (7 bases). Sample: peripheral blood. This clonotype was obtained from a woman aged 45-65 years with acute or convalescent COVID-19. The CDR3 bases are TGCGCCAGCAGCCCCGGACTAGGGGGGTATGAGCAGTTCTTC. Its protein product is CASSPGLGGYEQFF.